These 29 T cell receptor beta chains share one sample of origin, sequenced in a study of T cell responses to AZD1222 COVID-19 vaccine. The method was immunoSEQ multiplex PCR; TCRdb's version includes in-frame clones alone and lacks a portion of them. The table records 150,000 to 200,000 clones, roughly 92% of them present only once. Sequences were derived from peripheral blood, sampled on day 0 of AZD1222 vaccination. Source of these receptors: an adult in good health.

The chain recombines TRBV12-3 or TRBV12-4 with TRBJ1-6; D is ambiguous. The V and J ends lost 0 bases and 9 bases respectively, with 6 bases between them. The length of the CDR3 is 13 residues. For the CDR3, the DNA is TGTGCCAGCAGTTTAGCGCTAGCTTCACCCCTCCACTTT. Translated, it gives CASSLALASPLHF.

The chain links TRBV11-1 to TRBJ2-5, with D uncertain. CDR1 and CDR2 (germline): SGHAT, FQDESV (reference sequence). Trimming cost V 0 bases and J 1 base, with 6 bases left between them. The CDR3 has 14 amino acids. CDR3 coding DNA: TGTGCCAGCAGCTTAGCTCAAACCCAAGAGACCCAGTACTTC. Amino acids: CASSLAQTQETQYF.

This chain links TRBV5-1 with TRBJ1-1; unclear D gene. The V and J ends lost 1 base and 3 bases respectively, with 10 bases between them. CDR1 SGHRS and CDR2 YFSETQ come from the germline V gene. This CDR3 contains 14 residues. CDR3 coding DNA: TGCGCCAGCAGCTTGATGGCGGGAGACACTGAAGCTTTCTTT. It is translated as CASSLMAGDTEAFF. Variable domain in full (rest from reference TRBV5-1 and TRBJ1-1): KAGVTQTPRYLIKTRGQQVTLSCSPISGHRSVSWYQQTPGQGLQFLFEYFSETQRNKGNFPGRFSGRQFSNSRSEMNVSTLELGDSALYLCASSLMAGDTEAFFGQGTRLTVV.

The rearrangement joins TRBV5-6 to TRBJ2-1, with 11 bases lining up with TRBD2. The CDR3 is 16 amino acids. The V segment lost 2 bases and the J segment 4 bases; nucleotides outside the gene matches: 5. Looked up from germline, CDR1 is SGHDT and CDR2 is YYEEEE. The CDR3 nucleotides read TGTGCCAGCAGCTTTACTAGCGGGAGTCGGTACAATGAGCAGTTCTTC. Encoded protein: CASSFTSGSRYNEQFF.

V usage is TRBV5-5 and J usage is TRBJ2-2, with 8 bases aligning to TRBD1. V was clipped by 1 base and J by 5 bases; unmatched bases: 7. From germline, CDR1 is SGHKS and CDR2 YYEKEE (reference sequence). The CDR3 runs 16 residues. The CDR3 region is CASSLQAGGWTGELFF. The CDR3 DNA reads as TGTGCCAGCAGCTTGCAGGCAGGGGGCTGGACCGGGGAGCTGTTTTTT.

This chain uses TRBV7-9 with TRBJ2-2; D ambiguous. The CDR3 spans 12 residues. Between the trimmed V and J ends, which lost 2 bases and 5 bases, there was a span of 3 bases. Germline-derived CDR1 and CDR2 are SEHNR and FQNEAQ (reference sequence). CDR3 sequence reads: CASSLSTGELFF. The CDR3 nucleotides are TGTGCCAGCAGCTTATCAACCGGGGAGCTGTTTTTT.

The chain recombines TRBV4-1 with TRBJ1-3, with no clear D. The CDR3 has 13 residues. The ends were cut back, 2 bases at V and 7 bases at J, with 9 bases in the middle. CDR1 MGHRA and CDR2 YSYEKL come from the germline V gene. The CDR3: CASSQLSFNTIYF. The CDR3 DNA is TGCGCCAGCAGCCAACTCTCTTTTAACACCATATATTTT.

The rearrangement uses TRBV5-1 and TRBJ2-1, with TRBD1 matching over 7 bases. The germline CDR1 and CDR2 sequences are SGHRS and YFSETQ. This CDR3 has 16 residues. The ends lost 3 bases at V and 0 bases at J; junction bases unmatched: 6. The CDR3 nucleotides read TGCGCCAGCAGCTCTTCTGGGGACAGCTCCTACAATGAGCAGTTCTTC. Protein: CASSSSGDSSYNEQFF.

V is TRBV5-5 and J is TRBJ1-3; possible D gene TRBD1, 6 bases. Germline-derived CDR1 and CDR2 are SGHKS and YYEKEE (reference sequence). The CDR3 extends over 17 amino acids. Trimming took 0 bases from V and 0 from J, leaving 13 bases between them. The CDR3 DNA reads TGTGCCAGCAGCTTGGCTCGGGGGGGCCGCTCTGGAAACACCATATATTTT. Amino acids: CASSLARGGRSGNTIYF.

The chain is built from TRBV6-5 and TRBJ2-7, with 9 positions matching TRBD2. V lost 2 bases, J lost 6 bases, and 5 bases stayed unmatched. The germline CDR1 and CDR2 sequences are MNHEY and SVGAGI. The CDR3 is 14 amino acids. This CDR3 is CASSYQAGGPEQYF. CDR3 nucleotide sequence: TGTGCCAGCAGTTACCAAGCGGGAGGCCCCGAGCAGTACTTC.

This chain links TRBV24-1 with TRBJ2-2, with D uncertain. The CDR3 runs to 15 residues. Germline CDR1 reads KGHDR; CDR2 reads SFDVKD. Trimming removed 3 bases from V and 4 bases from J, with 11 bases in between. CDR3 DNA sequence: TGTGCCACCAGTGATGGTAGTACCCCCACCGGGGAGCTGTTTTTT. It translates to CATSDGSTPTGELFF.

The chain carries TRBV4-1 and TRBJ2-7; 7 positions agree with TRBD1. The V segment lost 1 base and the J segment 0 bases; nucleotides outside the gene matches: 3. This CDR3 has 15 amino acids. The germline gives CDR1 MGHRA, CDR2 YSYEKL. CDR3 protein: CASSQATGTSYEQYF. CDR3 sequence (DNA): TGCGCCAGCAGCCAAGCGACAGGGACCTCCTACGAGCAGTACTTC.

This sequence joins TRBV7-9 and TRBJ1-3; D is possibly TRBD1 (6 bases). The germline V and J ends were trimmed by 8 bases and 3 bases, with 11 bases remaining between them. CDR3 size: 13 residues. Germline lookup yields CDR1 SEHNR and CDR2 FQNEAQ (reference sequence). CDR3 amino acids: CASRGAGGNTIYF. In DNA form, the CDR3 reads TGTGCCAGCCGGGGGGCAGGTGGAAACACCATATATTTT.

J is TRBJ1-2 and V is TRBV3-1 (or the pseudogene TRBV3-2); D call uncertain. Germline V gene data show CDR1 as LGHDT and CDR2 as YNNKEL (reference sequence). The CDR3 runs to 14 residues. Trimming took 0 bases from V and 8 from J, leaving 13 bases between them. The CDR3 sequence is CASSQDMVTRGYTF. The CDR3 region has the DNA TGTGCCAGCAGCCAAGATATGGTCACGAGGGGCTACACCTTC.

The CDR3 DNA reads as TGTGCCGCCGGGATAACCAATGAGCAGTTCTTC. This gives the protein CAAGITNEQFF. The chain uses TRBV7-9 and TRBJ2-1; possible D gene TRBD2, 5 bases. This CDR3 region has 11 residues. The V gene lost 11 bases and the J gene lost 6 bases, with 11 bases spanning the gap. CDR1 and CDR2 from the germline V gene are SEHNR and FQNEAQ (reference sequence).

On this clone: An end of the junction differs from the germline gene, which may be a read error. This chain connects TRBV6-1 to TRBJ1-6, with D perhaps TRBD1 (5 bases). This CDR3 region has 15 residues. Germline values: CDR1 MNHNS, CDR2 SASEGT. The DNA of the CDR3 is TGTGCCAGCAGCGAAGGGGTTACGGTTAATTCACCCCTCCACTTT. Translating it yields CASSEGVTVNSPLHF.

This chain links TRBV2 with TRBJ1-4; D is unclear. The germline V gene encodes CDR1 SNHLY and CDR2 FYNNEI. Trimming left V 4 bases short and J 4 bases short, with 10 bases between. The CDR3 extends over 14 amino acids. DNA for the CDR3: TGTGCCAGCAGTGCGTACAGCAGTAATGAAAAACTGTTTTTT. Its protein is CASSAYSSNEKLFF.

V and J are TRBV6-5 and TRBJ1-6; TRBD1 aligns across 7 bases. In germline, CDR1 is MNHEY, CDR2 SVGAGI. The junction had 8 bases not matched to a gene; V was cut back by 5 bases and J by 7 bases. The CDR3 is made up of 15 amino acids. CDR3 nucleotide sequence: TGTGCCAGCAGTCCCAAGACAGGGTACAATTCACCCCTCCACTTT. Its translation: CASSPKTGYNSPLHF.

This clone occurred a few times. The chain is built from TRBV6-5 and TRBJ1-2; D remains unclear. The V end was cut by 4 bases, the J end by 7 bases, with 10 bases between. The CDR3 covers 12 residues. Germline V gives CDR1 MNHEY, CDR2 SVGAGI. CDR3 sequence: CASSSSAGGYTF. Here the CDR3 DNA reads TGTGCCAGCAGTTCCTCGGCGGGTGGCTACACCTTC.

The table lists this clone with a count of one. The rearrangement uses TRBV13 and TRBJ2-5; D uncertain. Germline lookup yields CDR1 PRHDT and CDR2 FYEKMQ (reference sequence). The V end was cut by 4 bases, the J end by 2 bases, with 14 bases between. The CDR3 spans 15 residues. The DNA of the CDR3 is TGTGCCAGCAGCTCCCGCCCCGGGTCGCAAGAGACCCAGTACTTC. Translated, it gives CASSSRPGSQETQYF.

The chain joins TRBV13 to TRBJ1-1, with 9 bases fitting TRBD1. Trimming cost V 0 bases and J 7 bases; bases outside gene matches: 24. CDR3 size: 21 residues. Germline V gene lookup returns CDR1 PRHDT and CDR2 FYEKMQ (reference sequence). As DNA, the CDR3 is TGTGCCAGCAGCTTAGGGTTCCGGTGGAAGGGACAGGGTAAGTTGAAAGGTGAAGCTTTCTTT. This encodes CASSLGFRWKGQGKLKGEAFF. The full variable domain, with the rest looked up from reference TRBV13 and TRBJ1-1, is AAGVIQSPRHLIKEKRETATLKCYPIPRHDTVYWYQQGPGQDPQFLISFYEKMQSDKGSIPDRFSAQQFSDYHSELNMSSLELGDSALYFCASSLGFRWKGQGKLKGEAFFGQGTRLTVV.

The rearrangement uses TRBV4-1 and TRBJ1-6; maybe TRBD1 (6 bases). In germline, CDR1 is MGHRA, CDR2 YSYEKL. V lost 1 base and J 14 bases, leaving 9 bases between the germline ends. The CDR3 has 12 amino acids. CDR3 protein: CASSQVGGALHF. CDR3 sequence (DNA): TGCGCCAGCAGCCAAGTAGGGGGAGCCCTCCACTTT.

The chain couples TRBV11-1 to TRBJ1-5, with D unresolved. The V gene lost 5 bases and the J gene lost 1 base, with 9 bases spanning the gap. The CDR3 has 14 amino acids. Per the germline V gene, CDR1 is SGHAT and CDR2 is FQDESV (reference sequence). The CDR3 sequence is CASSTTGSNQPQHF. CDR3 nucleotides: TGTGCCAGCAGCACGACCGGGAGCAATCAGCCCCAGCATTTT.

V and J are TRBV6-6 and TRBJ2-5; 9 bases fit TRBD1. CDR3 length equals 14 residues. Germline-derived CDR1 and CDR2 are MNHNY and SVGAGI (reference sequence). With V trimmed by 2 bases and J by 5 bases, 3 bases remained unmatched. The CDR3, as DNA: TGTGCCAGCAGTTACCAAGGGACAGGGGAGACCCAGTACTTC. Its protein is CASSYQGTGETQYF.

The rearrangement uses TRBV15 and TRBJ1-1, with D possibly TRBD1 on 5 matching bases. The CDR3 consists of 15 residues. V gave up 3 bases and J gave up 4 bases, with 15 bases separating them. Germline CDR1 and CDR2: LNHNV and YYDKDF (reference sequence). This CDR3 is CATSRRGALGTEAFF. As DNA, the CDR3 is TGTGCCACCAGCAGGCGCGGGGCGCTTGGCACTGAAGCTTTCTTT.

There are a few counts of this clone. The V gene is TRBV12-3 or TRBV12-4, the J gene TRBJ2-1; 8 bases line up with TRBD2. V gave up 8 bases and J gave up 9 bases; unmatched junction bases: 3. CDR3 size: 11 residues. CDR3 DNA: TGTGCCAGCGGCGGGAGGAGTGAGCAGTTCTTC. Translated, it gives CASGGRSEQFF.

This clone has more than one count but fewer than ten. The chain uses TRBV9 and TRBJ2-5; the D gene is possibly TRBD1 (7 bases). This CDR3 spans 14 amino acids. CDR1 is SGDLS and CDR2 is YYNGEE in the germline V gene. V lost 4 bases, J lost 5 bases, and 15 bases lay in between. The CDR3 DNA is TGTGCCAGCAGCCCCTATCCAGGGGGGGAGACCCAGTACTTC. Protein sequence: CASSPYPGGETQYF.

The chain combines TRBV9 with TRBJ2-1; no clear D gene. CDR1 SGDLS and CDR2 YYNGEE come from the germline V gene. The length of the CDR3 is 13 residues. With 0 bases removed from V and 8 bases from J, the gap between germline ends came to 9 bases. Written as DNA, the CDR3 is TGTGCCAGCAGCGTAGGCGTTCGTGATGAGCAGTTCTTC. Translating it yields CASSVGVRDEQFF.

The genes are TRBV19 and TRBJ1-1; no reliable D call. The CDR3 covers 13 residues. Trimming took off 7 bases at V and 6 bases at J, with 15 bases between the two ends. CDR1 and CDR2 (germline): LNHDA, SQIVND (reference sequence). The chain's CDR3 is CASITDFSAEAFF. DNA for the CDR3: TGTGCCAGTATCACAGACTTTAGCGCTGAAGCTTTCTTT.